A selection of T cell receptor beta chains follows, all from one sample in a study of blood T cell repertoires in COVID-19. Using immunoSEQ multiplex PCR, the repertoire was profiled, and TCRdb retains in-frame clones only, with some absent. Of over 200,000 clones in the sample, approximately 88% were seen once. The sequenced sample was peripheral blood. All receptors derive from a man between 60 and 70 years old who had recovered from COVID-19. The CDR3 runs from the conserved cysteine through the conserved F or W. A D gene is named only where the DNA matches it firmly. Expanded clones get a size class; other rows say once, few or many, or leave the size out.

TRBJ2-2 TRBV7-9 TRBD2 few TGTGCCAGCAGCTTAGGGTCGGGAGGGCCCCAGACCGGGGAGCTGTTTTTT CASSLGSGGPQTGELFF
TRBJ2-7 TRBV5-1 TRBD1 - TGCGCCAGCAGCTTGGCAGGCGGGACAGGGCTCTACGAGCAGTACTTC CASSLAGGTGLYEQYF
TRBJ2-7 TRBV5-1 TRBD1 - TGCGCCAGCAGCTGGACAGGGGGCTCCTACGAGCAGTACTTC CASSWTGGSYEQYF
TRBJ1-2 TRBV18 TRBD1 - TGTGCCAGCTCAATTGGACAGGGGGATGGCTACACCTTC CASSIGQGDGYTF
TRBJ1-6 TRBV2 TRBD1 - TGTGCCAGCAGTGTCCCGTCCCTTGTAGGACAGGGGTTCAATTCACCCCTCCACTTT CASSVPSLVGQGFNSPLHF
TRBJ2-1 TRBV4-1 - - TGCGCCAGCAGCCCCCCCCCTCGAGCGGGCCTACAGTTTGAGGAGTTCTTC CASSPPPRAGLQFEEFF
TRBJ2-5 TRBV6-6 TRBD1 few TGTGCCAGCAGTTACCTAAGACAGGGGGCAGAGACCCAGTACTTC CASSYLRQGAETQYF
TRBJ2-2 TRBV18 TRBD1 - TGTGCCAGCTCGCCACAGGGGGTGCACACCGGGGAGCTGTTTTTT CASSPQGVHTGELFF
TRBJ2-3 TRBV5-1 - - TGCGCCAGCAGCTTGGCCGCGGGGATCCCAGATACGCAGTATTTT CASSLAAGIPDTQYF
TRBJ2-7 TRBV29-1 TRBD1 - TGCAGCGTGGGGACAGGGGGGTTCTCCTACGAGCAGTACTTC CSVGTGGFSYEQYF
TRBJ2-2 TRBV24-1 TRBD1 - TGTGCCACCAGCGCGGGCAGGGGGCGCACCGGGGAGCTGTTTTTT CATSAGRGRTGELFF
TRBJ2-3 TRBV7-3 - - TGTGCCAGCAGCTGGGCTGGCACAGATACGCAGTATTTT CASSWAGTDTQYF
TRBJ1-1 TRBV18 TRBD1 - TGTGCCAGCTCACTTGACAGGGGGTCTGAAGCTTTCTTT CASSLDRGSEAFF
TRBJ2-7 TRBV5-4 - - TGTGCCAGCAGCATGGCCCTAGGGGGGGCTCCGTACGAGCAGTACTTC CASSMALGGAPYEQYF
TRBJ2-4 TRBV5-1 TRBD2 once TGCGCCAGCAGCTTGGCAGCGGGGGGTCCCCTAGGGGCCAAAAACATTCAGTACTTC CASSLAAGGPLGAKNIQYF
TRBJ2-7 TRBV5-1 - - TGCGCCAGCAGCTTTACAGGGATCTACGAGCAGTACTTC CASSFTGIYEQYF
TRBJ2-7 TRBV7-3 - few TGTGCCAGCAGCTTTACAGCGGCGGACGAGCAGTACTTC CASSFTAADEQYF
TRBJ2-1 TRBV27 TRBD2 - TGTGCCAGCAGTTCCCCCGGGACTAGAGCCTACAATGAGCAGTTCTTC CASSSPGTRAYNEQFF
TRBJ2-3 TRBV14 TRBD1 - TGTGCCAGCAGCCTGACAGGGGTGGATACGCAGTATTTT CASSLTGVDTQYF
TRBJ2-1 TRBV28 TRBD1 - TGTGCCAGCAGTTCGCTAGGACAGGGCTCCTACAATGAGCAGTTCTTC CASSSLGQGSYNEQFF
TRBJ2-2 TRBV6-5 TRBD1 - TGTGCCAGCACGTGGACAGGGAGCACCGGGGAGCTGTTTTTT CASTWTGSTGELFF
TRBJ2-3 TRBV7-6 TRBD2 once TGTGCCAGCAGCTTAGGACGAGCGGGGTTTAATACAGATACGCAGTATTTT CASSLGRAGFNTDTQYF
TRBJ1-2 TRBV7-2 - - TGTGCCAGCAGTCAGGGACTCAACGTCTATGGCTACACCTTC CASSQGLNVYGYTF
TRBJ1-1 TRBV25-1 - once TGTGCCAGCAGTGAAGGGGGGATGAACACTGAAGCTTTCTTT CASSEGGMNTEAFF
TRBJ2-7 TRBV18 TRBD1 - TGTGCCAGCTCACCGGGCGCAGGGGGCAGCTCCTACGAGCAGTACTTC CASSPGAGGSSYEQYF
TRBJ2-3 TRBV11-1 - - TGTGCCAGCAGCTTAAGATCCTTCGGAGGGCAGTATTTT CASSLRSFGGQYF
TRBJ1-3 TRBV5-1 - - TGCGCCAGCAGGCGGGACTCCTCTGGAAACACCATATATTTT CASRRDSSGNTIYF
TRBJ2-2 TRBV10-3 TRBD2 - TGTGCCATCAGTGAGATGGGGACTAGCGGTAACACCGGGGAGCTGTTTTTT CAISEMGTSGNTGELFF
TRBJ2-3 TRBV3-1/TRBV3-2 - - TGTGCCAGCAGCCAACGTGGACAGCCAGATACGCAGTATTTT CASSQRGQPDTQYF
TRBJ2-2 TRBV5-1 TRBD1 - TGCGCCAGCAGCCCACTGGGACAGGGGCGCACCGGGGAGCTGTTTTTT CASSPLGQGRTGELFF
TRBJ2-7 TRBV28 TRBD1 - TGTGCCAGCAGTCCATCCGGGACAGGAATCTACGAGCAGTACTTC CASSPSGTGIYEQYF
TRBJ1-2 TRBV4-2 TRBD1 - TGTGCCAGCAGCCAAGGGTTCCGGGACAGGGGAGACGGCTACACCTTC CASSQGFRDRGDGYTF
TRBJ2-1 TRBV15 TRBD2 - TGTGCCACCAGCAGAGACAGGGCTAGCGGCCTTTACAATGAGCAGTTCTTC CATSRDRASGLYNEQFF
TRBJ1-1 TRBV19 TRBD1 - TGTGCCAGTAGCCGCCCCATAGGGACAGGGGGCACTGAAGCTTTCTTT CASSRPIGTGGTEAFF
TRBJ2-7 TRBV29-1 - - TGCAGCGCGCGCAGGGGGGCTTACGAGCAGTACTTC CSARRGAYEQYF
TRBJ1-4 TRBV28 - few TGTGCCAGCAGTCCCCGGGGGAGTGGGCTGTTTTTT CASSPRGSGLFF